What follows are 32 T cell receptor beta chains derived from one specimen sequenced in a study of OX40 agonist ivuxolimab in advanced cancers. Libraries were prepared by immunoSEQ multiplex PCR; TCRdb keeps only in-frame clonotypes and omits some of them. The sample records fewer than 30,000 clones, less than 90% being singletons. The sequenced sample was CD4+ or CD8+ T cells sorted from blood, obtained in a trial of the OX40 agonist ivuxolimab. The receptor set was obtained from an adult with an advanced solid tumor such as melanoma, head and neck, liver or kidney cancer.

The chain uses TRBV5-1 and TRBJ2-2, with D maybe TRBD1 (5 bases). The germline V and J ends were trimmed by 1 base and 4 bases, with 11 bases remaining between them. Per germline, CDR1 SGHRS and CDR2 YFSETQ. The length of the CDR3 is 15 residues. The CDR3 spells CASSLQQGPTGELFF. CDR3 nucleotide sequence: TGCGCCAGCAGCTTGCAGCAGGGCCCCACCGGGGAGCTGTTTTTT. Combining the CDR3 with reference TRBV5-1 and TRBJ2-2 gives the whole variable domain KAGVTQTPRYLIKTRGQQVTLSCSPISGHRSVSWYQQTPGQGLQFLFEYFSETQRNKGNFPGRFSGRQFSNSRSEMNVSTLELGDSALYLCASSLQQGPTGELFFGEGSRLTVL.

This chain uses TRBV6-6 with TRBJ1-1; 8 nucleotides agree with TRBD1. Per the germline V gene, CDR1 is MNHNY and CDR2 is SVGAGI (reference sequence). The CDR3 has 15 amino acids. V trimming: 2 bases; J trimming: 6 bases; junction bases outside the gene matches: 8. CDR3 loop: CASSYPGQDLSEAFF. CDR3 sequence (DNA): TGTGCCAGCAGTTACCCGGGACAGGATTTGTCTGAAGCTTTCTTT.

The chain is built from TRBV7-6 and TRBJ2-1; possibly TRBD2 for D (6 bases). The CDR3 consists of 16 residues. The germline CDR1 and CDR2 sequences are SGHVS and FNYEAQ. V shed 1 base and J shed 3 bases, with 13 bases lying between them. CDR3 region: CASSLGLYGGYNEQFF. The DNA for the CDR3 is TGTGCCAGCAGCTTAGGGCTTTACGGGGGCTACAATGAGCAGTTCTTC.

A word on this clone: Other DNA sequences in this sample translate to the same CDR3. V gene TRBV19 combines with J gene TRBJ2-7; unclear D gene. Trimming removed 3 bases at V and 6 bases at J, with 6 bases between. The germline V gene encodes CDR1 LNHDA and CDR2 SQIVND (reference sequence). The CDR3 has 11 amino acids. For the CDR3, the DNA is TGTGCCAGTAGTATCCGTGGCGAGCAGTACTTC. This gives the protein CASSIRGEQYF. Full variable domain (rest looked up from reference TRBV19 and TRBJ2-7): DGGITQSPKYLFRKEGQNVTLSCEQNLNHDAMYWYRQDPGQGLRLIYYSQIVNDFQKGDIAEGYSVSREKKESFPLTVTSAQKNPTAFYLCASSIRGEQYFGPGTRLTVT.

The chain is built from TRBV7-6 and TRBJ2-1; D might be TRBD2 (5 bases). The germline V gene has CDR1 SGHVS and CDR2 FNYEAQ. The CDR3 is 13 amino acids. The germline V and J ends were trimmed by 5 bases and 4 bases, with 9 bases remaining between them. For the CDR3, the DNA is TGTGCCAGCAGCGAGGACTCGTACAATGAGCAGTTCTTC. Translation: CASSEDSYNEQFF.

Here the CDR3 reads CASSSGSRNEQYF. As DNA, the CDR3 is TGTGCCAGCAGCAGCGGGAGTCGAAACGAGCAGTACTTC. The chain has TRBV13 and TRBJ2-7, with 8 bases identical to TRBD2. The CDR3 length is 13 residues. J gave up 5 bases and V 5 bases, and 5 bases lay outside the gene matches. Germline CDR1 reads PRHDT; CDR2 reads FYEKMQ (reference sequence).

J is TRBJ1-1 and V is TRBV4-1; D might be TRBD1 (6 bases). The CDR3 consists of 15 residues. V dropped 4 bases and J dropped 5 bases, with 17 bases sitting between them. The germline gives CDR1 MGHRA, CDR2 YSYEKL. CDR3 residues: CASSPTGAGTTEAFF. Here the CDR3 DNA reads TGCGCCAGCAGCCCCACGGGTGCAGGGACAACTGAAGCTTTCTTT.

The table lists this clone with a few counts. This sequence joins TRBV6-5 and TRBJ2-7; 9 nucleotides agree with TRBD2. CDR3 length equals 13 residues. V dropped 4 bases and J dropped 5; count of bases not matched to a gene: 3. Germline CDR1 reads MNHEY; CDR2 reads SVGAGI. The CDR3 reads CASSWTSANEQYF. Written as DNA, the CDR3 is TGTGCCAGCAGTTGGACTAGCGCCAACGAGCAGTACTTC.

The genes are TRBV5-8 and TRBJ1-1; D unclear. The CDR3 length is 17 residues. Germline CDR1 and CDR2: SGHTS and YDEGEE. V lost 0 bases, J lost 0 bases, and 15 bases lay in between. In nucleotides, the CDR3 is TGTGCCAGCAGCTTGGATCCCCAGGTCCTAATGAACACTGAAGCTTTCTTT. Its translation: CASSLDPQVLMNTEAFF.

The chain combines TRBV30 with TRBJ1-1, with D unresolved. Germline CDR1 reads GTSNPN; CDR2 reads SVGIG (reference sequence). This CDR3 has 14 residues. Between the trimmed V and J ends, which lost 3 bases and 1 base, there was a span of 12 bases. The CDR3 bases are TGTGCCTGGAGCCTAGTCTTGGGGAACACTGAAGCTTTCTTT. Translated, it gives CAWSLVLGNTEAFF.

The chain couples TRBV10-2 to TRBJ2-1; 9 nucleotides agree with TRBD2. The CDR3 loop spans 15 amino acids. The germline CDR1 and CDR2 sequences are WSHSY and SAAADI. J lost 4 bases, V lost 3 bases, and 4 bases had no gene match. The CDR3 nucleotides are TGCGCCAGCAGTGACGAGACTAGCGGATACAATGAGCAGTTCTTC. Translation gives CASSDETSGYNEQFF.

This clone appeared once. The gene calls are TRBV29-1 and TRBJ1-6, with D possibly being TRBD1 (6 bases). The germline V gene has CDR1 SQVTM and CDR2 ANQGSEA. V was cut by 7 bases and J by 8 bases, with 15 bases left in between. The CDR3 has 13 amino acids. The CDR3 nucleotides are TGCAGCGCCCCCGGGACACGGGATTCACCCCTCCACTTT. Amino acid sequence: CSAPGTRDSPLHF.

This clone appeared a few times. The V and J genes are TRBV7-6 and TRBJ2-7; D is unresolved. Trimming took 5 bases from V and 1 from J, leaving 6 bases between them. Per the germline V gene, CDR1 is SGHVS and CDR2 is FNYEAQ. The CDR3 is 12 amino acids. Here the CDR3 DNA reads TGTGCCAGCAGCACCGTATCCTACGAGCAGTACTTC. As protein: CASSTVSYEQYF.

The chain employs TRBV27 and TRBJ2-1; TRBD2 aligns across 7 bases. Germline trimming cut 4 bases from V and 6 bases from J; bases unmatched to any gene: 6. CDR1 is MNHEY, CDR2 SMNVEV, per germline (reference sequence). CDR3 length: 14 residues. CDR3 DNA sequence: TGTGCCAGCAGTTCAGGGACTACCCGCAATGAGCAGTTCTTC. Amino acid sequence: CASSSGTTRNEQFF.

The chain joins TRBV29-1 to TRBJ2-5, with D perhaps given as TRBD1 or TRBD2 (5 bases each). Trimming shortened V by 1 base and J by 2 bases, and 17 bases separated the two germline ends. CDR1 is SQVTM and CDR2 is ANQGSEA in the germline V gene. The CDR3 totals 16 residues. The CDR3 sequence is CSVEGTVGRRQETQYF. CDR3 coding DNA: TGCAGCGTTGAAGGTACCGTGGGACGGAGACAAGAGACCCAGTACTTC.

This clone was seen once. The chain recombines TRBV28 with TRBJ1-4; 7 nucleotides line up with TRBD1. V was clipped by 8 bases and J by 5 bases; unmatched bases: 8. From germline, CDR1 is MDHEN and CDR2 SYDVKM. The length of the CDR3 is 14 residues. CDR3 residues: CASLGAGGNEKLFF. The CDR3 nucleotides read TGTGCCAGCCTAGGGGCAGGGGGGAATGAAAAACTGTTTTTT.

The gene calls are TRBV5-4 and TRBJ1-4; no definite D call. Germline V CDR1 and CDR2: SGHNT, YYREEE (reference sequence). Trimming removed 6 bases from V and 7 bases from J, with 13 bases in between. The CDR3 runs 13 residues. CDR3 region: CASKLGGGEKLFF. Here the CDR3 DNA reads TGTGCCAGCAAGCTAGGTGGTGGTGAAAAACTGTTTTTT.

CDR3 protein: CATSRGFGSGANVLTF. For the CDR3, the DNA is TGTGCCACCAGCAGAGGATTTGGCTCTGGGGCCAACGTCCTGACTTTC. V is TRBV15 and J is TRBJ2-6; D gene uncertain. Trimming shortened V by 1 base and J by 0 bases, and 7 bases separated the two germline ends. CDR1 LNHNV and CDR2 YYDKDF come from the germline V gene (reference sequence). This CDR3 comprises 16 residues.

This chain connects TRBV7-3 to TRBJ2-2; D gene ambiguous. Trimming left V 2 bases short and J 1 base short, with 5 bases between. The CDR3 loop spans 14 amino acids. CDR1 and CDR2 (germline): SGHTA, FQGTGA. The CDR3 DNA is TGTGCCAGCAGCTTATTGGGGAACACCGGGGAGCTGTTTTTT. Its protein product is CASSLLGNTGELFF. The complete variable domain, with remaining parts taken from reference TRBV7-3 and TRBJ2-2, reads GAGVSQTPSNKVTEKGKYVELRCDPISGHTALYWYRQSLGQGPEFLIYFQGTGAADDSGLPNDRFFAVRPEGSVSTLKIQRTERGDSAVYLCASSLLGNTGELFFGEGSRLTVL.

This clone was counted only a few times. This chain links TRBV19 with TRBJ1-2; no clear D. The CDR3 runs 14 residues. V shed 7 bases and J shed 2 bases, with 14 bases lying between them. Germline CDR1 is LNHDA and CDR2 is SQIVND (reference sequence). The CDR3 DNA sequence: TGTGCCAGTACCGTTCGGGCGGACAACTATGGCTACACCTTC. This encodes CASTVRADNYGYTF.

This clone was counted only a few times. The chain recombines TRBV25-1 with TRBJ1-1; possibly TRBD1 for D (5 bases). The CDR3 length is 10 residues. Between the trimmed V and J ends, which lost 6 bases and 8 bases, there was a span of 7 bases. Germline CDR1 MGHDK, CDR2 SYGVNS. The CDR3 is CASRGHEAFF. Written as DNA, the CDR3 is TGTGCCAGCAGAGGACACGAAGCTTTCTTT. The full variable domain, rest sourced from reference TRBV25-1 and TRBJ1-1, is EADIYQTPRYLVIGTGKKITLECSQTMGHDKMYWYQQDPGMELHLIHYSYGVNSTEKGDLSSESTVSRIRTEHFPLTLESARPSHTSQYLCASRGHEAFFGQGTRLTVV.

The gene calls are TRBV19 and TRBJ1-1, with a possible D match to TRBD1 (6 bases). The V gene's germline CDR1 is LNHDA and CDR2 SQIVND (reference sequence). This CDR3 has 13 residues. Trimming took off 5 bases at V and 0 bases at J, with 7 bases between the two ends. DNA of the CDR3: TGTGCCAGTAGTCAGGGGCTGAACACTGAAGCTTTCTTT. This encodes CASSQGLNTEAFF.

This sequence joins TRBV5-6 and TRBJ2-2, with 9 bases that match TRBD2. The trim removed 2 bases at V and 4 bases at J, leaving 3 bases unmatched. CDR3 length equals 15 residues. CDR1 and CDR2 (germline): SGHDT, YYEEEE. CDR3 protein: CASSLGGGATGELFF. For the CDR3, the DNA is TGTGCCAGCAGCTTAGGCGGGGGGGCCACCGGGGAGCTGTTTTTT.

The V call is TRBV2, the J call TRBJ1-3, with D perhaps matching TRBD1 (5 bases). Germline V gives CDR1 SNHLY, CDR2 FYNNEI. V was pared by 3 bases and J by 4 bases, with 10 bases between. The CDR3 has 14 residues. The CDR3 coding sequence is TGTGCCAGCAGTGATGGCAGGGTGGGAAACACCATATATTTT. Its translation: CASSDGRVGNTIYF.

The rearrangement uses TRBV10-3 and TRBJ1-4; 7 bases map to TRBD1. Germline loops: CDR1 ENHRY, CDR2 SYGVKD. V gave up 2 bases and J gave up 6 bases; unmatched junction bases: 6. The CDR3 is 15 residues long. The CDR3 is CAISETGQVYEKLFF. As DNA, the CDR3 is TGTGCCATCAGTGAGACCGGACAGGTGTATGAAAAACTGTTTTTT.

This chain links TRBV29-1 with TRBJ1-1, with 11 bases that match TRBD1. This CDR3 comprises 15 residues. The V gene's germline CDR1 is SQVTM and CDR2 ANQGSEA. The V segment lost 7 bases and the J segment 3 bases; nucleotides outside the gene matches: 10. CDR3 in amino acids: CSAKGDRGRDTEAFF. The CDR3 nucleotides are TGCAGCGCCAAGGGGGACAGGGGGAGGGACACTGAAGCTTTCTTT.

Here the CDR3 reads CASSISPYEQYF. As DNA, the CDR3 is TGTGCCAGTAGTATCAGTCCCTACGAGCAGTACTTC. This chain joins TRBV19 and TRBJ2-7; D gene ambiguous. Trimming cost V 3 bases and J 2 bases, with 5 bases left between them. The germline CDR1 and CDR2 sequences are LNHDA and SQIVND (reference sequence). There are 12 residues in the CDR3. The whole variable domain, filled in from reference TRBV19 and TRBJ2-7, reads DGGITQSPKYLFRKEGQNVTLSCEQNLNHDAMYWYRQDPGQGLRLIYYSQIVNDFQKGDIAEGYSVSREKKESFPLTVTSAQKNPTAFYLCASSISPYEQYFGPGTRLTVT.

Written as DNA, the CDR3 is TGCGCCAGCAGCGGGGGGACCTACGAGCAGTACTTC. Protein: CASSGGTYEQYF. V gene TRBV5-1 combines with J gene TRBJ2-7, with D tentatively TRBD2 (6 bases). The CDR3 covers 12 residues. Trimming took off 4 bases at V and 2 bases at J, with 7 bases between the two ends. Germline V CDR1 and CDR2: SGHRS, YFSETQ.

This clone was seen once. The chain has TRBV2 and TRBJ1-1, with D possibly matching TRBD1 (6 bases). Per germline, CDR1 SNHLY and CDR2 FYNNEI. The CDR3 contains 14 residues. The V end lost 7 bases, the J end lost 4 bases, and 16 bases lay between the germline ends. The CDR3 loop reads CASNPLGGPTEAFF. DNA of the CDR3: TGTGCCAGCAACCCCCTCGGGGGGCCCACTGAAGCTTTCTTT. The variable domain in full, completed from reference TRBV2 and TRBJ1-1, reads EPEVTQTPSHQVTQMGQEVILRCVPISNHLYFYWYRQILGQKVEFLVSFYNNEISEKSEIFDDQFSVERPDGSNFTLKIRSTKLEDSAMYFCASNPLGGPTEAFFGQGTRLTVV.

The genes are TRBV21-1 and TRBJ2-3; TRBD1, the table's D call, lacks a check against the DNA. TRBV21-1 is listed as a pseudogene. CDR3 size: 15 residues. CDR3 sequence reads: CASSKTGTRTDTQYF. In DNA form, the CDR3 reads TGTGCCAGCAGCAAGACAGGGACACGCACAGATACGCAGTATTTT.

The CDR3 spells CASSQAGRATFF. The CDR3 region has the DNA TGTGCCAGCAGCCAAGCCGGCAGGGCAACTTTCTTT. The chain employs TRBV14 and TRBJ1-1; D might be TRBD1 (5 bases). Deletions cut 1 base from V and 12 bases from J, with 12 bases between. Germline V CDR1 and CDR2: SGHDN, FVKESK. The CDR3 length is 12 residues.

The rearrangement uses TRBV6-1 and TRBJ1-1, with 10 positions matching TRBD1. The J segment lost 4 bases and the V segment lost 2 bases, leaving 10 bases of the junction unmatched. The CDR3 runs to 17 residues. CDR1 MNHNS and CDR2 SASEGT come from the germline V gene. The CDR3 sequence: CASSERGTGALSTEAFF. The CDR3 DNA follows: TGTGCCAGCAGTGAAAGGGGGACAGGGGCGTTAAGCACTGAAGCTTTCTTT.